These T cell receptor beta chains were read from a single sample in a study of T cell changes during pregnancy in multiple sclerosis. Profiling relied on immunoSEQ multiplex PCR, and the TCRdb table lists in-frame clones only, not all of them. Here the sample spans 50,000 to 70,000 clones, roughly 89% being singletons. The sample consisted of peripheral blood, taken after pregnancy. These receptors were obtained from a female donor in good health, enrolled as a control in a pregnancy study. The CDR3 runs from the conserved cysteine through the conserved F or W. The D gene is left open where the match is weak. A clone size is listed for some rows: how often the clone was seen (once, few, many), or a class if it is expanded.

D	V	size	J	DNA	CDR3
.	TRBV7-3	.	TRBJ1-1	TGTGCCAGCAGCCCCCGGGGGGGTCGGAACACTGAAGCTTTCTTT	CASSPRGGRNTEAFF
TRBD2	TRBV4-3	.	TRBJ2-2	TGCGCCAGCACCCCGGCACTAGCGGACACCGGGGAGCTGTTTTTT	CASTPALADTGELFF
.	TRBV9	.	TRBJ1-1	TGTGCCAGCAGCGTATTGGAGAGTATCACTGAAGCTTTCTTT	CASSVLESITEAFF
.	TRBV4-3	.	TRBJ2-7	TGCGCCAGCAGCCAAGTGGGGGGAGGGGGGGCCAACGAGCAGTACTTC	CASSQVGGGGANEQYF
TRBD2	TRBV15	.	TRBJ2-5	TGTGCCACCAGCAGAGATCGGGGCGGGGGGGCAGAGACCCAGTACTTC	CATSRDRGGGAETQYF
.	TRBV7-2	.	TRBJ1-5	TGTGCCAGCAGCTTAGGATCGGGGGTTGTTTTCCAGCCCCAGCATTTT	CASSLGSGVVFQPQHF
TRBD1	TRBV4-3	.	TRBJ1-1	TGCGCCAGCAGCCCTCAAACAGGGGTAGGGGCTGAAGCTTTCTTT	CASSPQTGVGAEAFF
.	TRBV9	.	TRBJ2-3	TGTGCCAGCAGCGTAGCTACGGCGGGGAGCACAGATACGCAGTATTTT	CASSVATAGSTDTQYF
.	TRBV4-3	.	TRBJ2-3	TGCGCCAGCAGCCAAGGTCACGCGATCACAGATACGCAGTATTTT	CASSQGHAITDTQYF
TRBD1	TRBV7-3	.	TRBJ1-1	TGTGCCAGCAGCGAGAGGGGGCTTGAAAGTTTGAACACTGAAGCTTTCTTT	CASSERGLESLNTEAFF
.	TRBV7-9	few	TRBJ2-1	TGTGCCAGCACCCTACTCCGGACAGCCCCATTCACCTACAATGAGCAGTTCTTC	CASTLLRTAPFTYNEQFF